This T cell receptor (beta chain) was captured by sequencing in a study of T cell clones after liver transplantation (dated by TCRdb to the late 2010s). Turning to the overall study: ITN030ST, the source of the samples, was a randomized trial that attempted immunosuppression withdrawal within 2 years of liver transplantation. Donor-reactive T cell clones were identified using TCRbeta sequencing after a pre-transplant mixed lymphocyte reaction and were then followed in post-transplant blood. Third party-reactive TCRbeta sequences were also identified from pre-transplant MLRs to serve as an antigen-independent comparator for donor-reactive sequences. Three of the eight recipients were HCV-positive; the others were transplanted for non-autoimmune, non-viral indications. No induction therapy was given to the subjects, and standard immunosuppression was administered until randomization at 12-24 months post-transplant. Tolerance meant complete immunosuppression withdrawal for at least one year without liver enzymes rising beyond twice the upper limit of normal. Blood samples were collected pre-transplant, pre-randomization before withdrawal, and post-randomization after either complete withdrawal or failed withdrawal. A cohort of 8 liver transplant recipients was studied, of whom 3 were classified as tolerant and 5 as non-tolerant. Findings and caveats that apply to the study as a whole: In most of the 8 subjects, regardless of tolerance or HCV status, circulating donor-reactive CD4 TCRbeta sequences dropped significantly post-transplant. Conclusions were preliminary, limited by small, heterogeneous patient numbers and non-standardized post-transplant time points. The decline in donor-reactive sequences exceeded the decline in third party-reactive sequences, suggesting partial antigen-specific deletion that was unrelated to withdrawal success. When repertoire turnover was taken into account, detection of donor-reactive sequences was significantly reduced in 7 of 8 subjects for CD4 and in 8 of 8 subjects for CD8. Because allograft tissue specimens were not available, migration of donor-reactive T cells into the graft, rather than deletion, may have occurred. Low numbers of available donor cells limited the measurable donor-reactive repertoire in two subjects.

High-throughput TCRbeta CDR3 sequencing of frozen genomic DNA was performed by immunoSEQ, with PCR amplification, mapping, bias correction and internal controls included. From the authors' description of their analysis: Only productive rearrangements were retained, and each unique TCRbeta sequence was defined by its CDR3 nucleotide sequence together with its V and J gene. Donor-reactive sequences required at least 5-fold expansion in CFSE-low cells versus unstimulated pre-transplant cells and at least 0.01% frequency. Per-subject minimum frequency thresholds, based on the lowest-template unstimulated sample, ensured at least 90% detection power. Jensen-Shannon divergence between the top 1000 TCRbeta sequences after and before transplant was used to measure repertoire turnover. Two-sided Fisher's exact tests were used to test for changes in how often donor-reactive sequences were detected. TCRdb holds this immuneACCESS table with in-frame rearrangements only. Some clones are missing; in checked studies, unresolved V genes explain under half, and the rest has no known cause. The DNA was the basis for D and trimming; V, J and clone size are from that table. The sample contains more than 70,000 clones, around four fifths of them found a single time. The ten largest clones take up 2.8% of the sample.

This clone was found once. The target of this receptor is not known. Per-base quality was not reported, and no clone a single base away is much larger than it. The germline V end is reduced by 0 bases and the J end by 4 bases; junction bases left unmatched: 11. The CDR3 covers 18 residues, taking in both the cysteine and the phenylalanine. Only the CDR3 region is kept as DNA, spanning 54 bases read in frame from base 1. CDR1 and CDR2, per the germline V gene, are SGHRS and YFSETQ. Thawed unstimulated PBMCs were stained for CD3, CD4 and CD8 and FACS-sorted into CD3+CD4+ and CD3+CD8+ populations. Randomization to immunosuppression withdrawal applied to every one of the 8 studied subjects. The Qiagen DNeasy Blood and Tissue Kit was used for genomic DNA isolation.

This sample comprised CD4+ T cells from blood, obtained at the 22-month timepoint. The clonotype was recovered from a human patient who received a liver transplant. Following transplantation, T cells from the graft donor may be among those present. Here the chain combines TRBV5-1 and TRBJ2-2; 8 junctional bases match TRBD1. CDR3 region: CASSLGLNPGQGTGELFF. The nucleotides are TGCGCCAGCAGCTTGGGCCTCAACCCAGGACAGGGCACCGGGGAGCTGTTTTTT.